This T cell receptor (beta chain) stems from a study of T cells in Graves' hyperthyroidism and ophthalmopathy. Regions amplified from RNA transcripts were the TCR beta CDR3 regions. The HTBI primer set drove a first-round RT-PCR of the TCR CDR3. TCRdb passed the multiplex PCR reads through MiXCR, listing each CDR3 protein once. Among a few hundred thousand distinct CDR3 sequences listed, less than 20% were seen once. The V segment lost 6 bases and the J segment 7 bases; nucleotides outside the gene matches: 10. In germline, CDR1 is MNHEY, CDR2 SVGEGT. The CDR3 sequence is 14 residues long. The receptor's source is a woman aged 25-40 years with Graves' hyperthyroidism. The chain recombines TRBV6-2 or TRBV6-3 with TRBJ2-7, with TRBD1 matching 9 bases. What was sequenced was blood. CDR3 in DNA: TGTGCCAGCAGCAGCGGGACAGGGCAGTGGGAGCAGTACTTC. It is translated as CASSSGTGQWEQYF.